This T cell receptor beta chain was identified in a study of early T cells in non-severe SARS-CoV-2 infection. This clonotype was picked up many times. Its matching antigen is unknown. Whole-study results and caveats: Using VDJdb, the matching emphasized anti-spike CD8 responses while missing private and CD4 specificities.

The TCR library protocol attached unique molecular identifiers to the individual cDNA molecules. TCRdb redid the calling of the 5' RACE reads with MiXCR, one entry per CDR3 protein. Altogether around 44,000 distinct CDR3 sequences are present, 6% to 8% being singletons, with the ten largest covering about 5.3%. The sequencing sample was made of whole blood. This receptor was identified in an adult who was a healthcare worker with PCR-confirmed SARS-CoV-2 infection or an uninfected control (not recorded which).

The CDR3 nucleotides read TGTGCCAGCAGTTACACCCAGGGGGCAAGGAACACTGAAGCTTTCTTT. Translated: CASSYTQGARNTEAFF. V is TRBV6-2 or TRBV6-3 and J is TRBJ1-1, with 8 positions matching TRBD1. The CDR3 is 16 residues long. V lost 2 bases, J lost 1 base, and 6 bases stayed unmatched. The germline V gene encodes CDR1 MNHEY and CDR2 SVGEGT.